Listed below are T cell receptor beta chains from one sample, sequenced in a study of TIL therapy for anti-PD-1-resistant metastatic lung cancer. Repertoires were generated with immunoSEQ multiplex PCR, while TCRdb's copy carries only in-frame clones and drops some. The table shows just under 60,000 clones, with about 73% occurring only once. The source was blood, collected at baseline. The receptors shown here come from a person aged 25 to 79 with non-small cell lung cancer. Each CDR3 is given without its conserved first and last residue.

v_gene: TRBV4-2; CDR3aa: ASSQEGTGGNYGYT
v_gene: TRBV6-5; CDR3aa: ANSYSPFTSYEQY
v_gene: TRBV5-6; CDR3aa: ASSFNRGGGYT
v_gene: TRBV5-4; CDR3aa: ASSLGTSGENTGELF
v_gene: TRBV11-2; CDR3aa: ASSLDGTPGDTQY
v_gene: TRBV28; CDR3aa: ASSPGGGLADTQY
v_gene: TRBV5-6; CDR3aa: ASSLSREGRY
v_gene: TRBV6-5; CDR3aa: ASSYGRNTEAF
v_gene: TRBV28; CDR3aa: ASSLRETQY
v_gene: TRBV9; CDR3aa: ASSFDRDGVGAF
v_gene: TRBV7-9; CDR3aa: ASSNYSTDTQY
v_gene: TRBV27; CDR3aa: ASSSIEQY
v_gene: TRBV6-1; CDR3aa: ASSATPTRARGNEQF
v_gene: TRBV27; CDR3aa: ASSFGLTGVSEQY
v_gene: TRBV19; CDR3aa: ASSTATRGPHNEQF
v_gene: TRBV7-2; CDR3aa: ASSLNIGTVRDTQY
v_gene: TRBV9; CDR3aa: ASSVGDLAGGYEQY
v_gene: TRBV7-2; CDR3aa: ASSLARTNQGAEAF